This TCR beta chain is from a study of technical replicates of blood from a handful of donors (dated 2017 in TCRdb). V sheds 1 base and J sheds 2 bases, leaving 7 bases between their ends. Measured from the cysteine to the phenylalanine, the CDR3 is 14 residues long. Only the CDR3 DNA is retained, 42 bases long and in frame from the first base. The CDR1 and CDR2 encoded by the germline V gene are SGHAT and FQNNGV. Library preparation was by the immunoSEQ multiplex PCR assay. Here the immuneACCESS table is served through TCRdb, limited to in-frame sequences with V and J called. Missing clones are a known gap in these copies; in checked studies unresolved V genes cover under half, and the rest lacks a known reason. The sample table lists around 80,000 clones, around 96% of them with a count of one. The top ten hold 0.3% to 0.35% of the sample. About this clone: What antigen it recognizes has not been identified. Base-call qualities are not available, and no considerably larger clone is one nucleotide away.

The sequence joins TRBV11-2 to TRBJ2-3, with the D gene uncertain. This TCR was recovered from a human donor in good health. Sequencing used T cells isolated from PBMCs. The DNA sequence follows: TGTGCCAGCAGCTTAGGGCAGGTCACAGATACGCAGTATTTT. Translated, this gives CASSLGQVTDTQYF.